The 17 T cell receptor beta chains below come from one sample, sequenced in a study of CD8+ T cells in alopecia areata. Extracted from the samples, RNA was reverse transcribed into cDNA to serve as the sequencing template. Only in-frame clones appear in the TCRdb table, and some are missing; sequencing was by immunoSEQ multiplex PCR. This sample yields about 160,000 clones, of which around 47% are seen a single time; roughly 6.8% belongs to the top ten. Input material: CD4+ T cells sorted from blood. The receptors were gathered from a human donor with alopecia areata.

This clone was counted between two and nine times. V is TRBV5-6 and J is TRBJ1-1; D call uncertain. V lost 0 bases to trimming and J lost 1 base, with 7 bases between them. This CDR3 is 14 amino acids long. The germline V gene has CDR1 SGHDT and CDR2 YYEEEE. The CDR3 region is CASSLVGRNTEAFF. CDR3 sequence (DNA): TGTGCCAGCAGCTTGGTGGGCCGGAACACTGAAGCTTTCTTT.

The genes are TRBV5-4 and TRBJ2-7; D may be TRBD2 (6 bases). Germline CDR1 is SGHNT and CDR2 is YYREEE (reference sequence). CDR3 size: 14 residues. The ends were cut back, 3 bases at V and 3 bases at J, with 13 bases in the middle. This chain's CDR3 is CASSWDSNNYEQYF. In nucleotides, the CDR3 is TGTGCCAGCAGCTGGGACTCAAATAACTACGAGCAGTACTTC.

The DNA for the CDR3 is TGTGCCAGCAGCACCTACCGTGAAGCTTTCTTT. Translating it yields CASSTYREAFF. The V gene is TRBV11-2, the J gene TRBJ1-1; the D is unclear. CDR1 and CDR2 from the germline V gene are SGHAT and FQNNGV. V was clipped by 5 bases and J by 7 bases, with 8 bases between them. This CDR3 is built from 11 residues.

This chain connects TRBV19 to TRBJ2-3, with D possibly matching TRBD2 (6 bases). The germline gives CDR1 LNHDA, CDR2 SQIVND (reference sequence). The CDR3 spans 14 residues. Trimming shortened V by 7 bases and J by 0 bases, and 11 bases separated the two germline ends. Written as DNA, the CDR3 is TGTGCCAGTACGAGGGAGGAAAGCACAGATACGCAGTATTTT. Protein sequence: CASTREESTDTQYF.

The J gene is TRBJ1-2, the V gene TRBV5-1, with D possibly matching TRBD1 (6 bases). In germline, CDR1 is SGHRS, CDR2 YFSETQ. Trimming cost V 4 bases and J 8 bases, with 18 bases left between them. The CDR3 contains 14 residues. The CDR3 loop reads CASSPGQPPNGYTF. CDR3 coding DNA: TGCGCCAGCAGCCCCGGACAGCCCCCTAACGGCTACACCTTC. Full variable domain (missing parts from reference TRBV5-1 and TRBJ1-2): KAGVTQTPRYLIKTRGQQVTLSCSPISGHRSVSWYQQTPGQGLQFLFEYFSETQRNKGNFPGRFSGRQFSNSRSEMNVSTLELGDSALYLCASSPGQPPNGYTFGSGTRLTVV.

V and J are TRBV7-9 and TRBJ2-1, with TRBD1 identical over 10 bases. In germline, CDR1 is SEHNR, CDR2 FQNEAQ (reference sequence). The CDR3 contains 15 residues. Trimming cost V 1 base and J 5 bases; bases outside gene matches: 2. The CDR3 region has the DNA TGTGCCAGCAGCTTAGGGACAGGGGGGAACAATGAGCAGTTCTTC. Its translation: CASSLGTGGNNEQFF.

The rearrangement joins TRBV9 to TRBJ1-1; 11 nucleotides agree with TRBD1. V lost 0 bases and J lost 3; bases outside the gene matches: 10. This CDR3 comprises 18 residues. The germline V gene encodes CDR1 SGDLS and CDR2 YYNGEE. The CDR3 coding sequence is TGTGCCAGCAGCGTAGTAGCCGGGACAGGGGGTTGGTACACTGAAGCTTTCTTT. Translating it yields CASSVVAGTGGWYTEAFF.

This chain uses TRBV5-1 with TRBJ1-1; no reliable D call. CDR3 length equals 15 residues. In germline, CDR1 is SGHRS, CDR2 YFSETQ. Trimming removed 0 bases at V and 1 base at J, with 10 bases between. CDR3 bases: TGCGCCAGCAGCTTGGTCCAGGCGGGGAACACTGAAGCTTTCTTT. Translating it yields CASSLVQAGNTEAFF.

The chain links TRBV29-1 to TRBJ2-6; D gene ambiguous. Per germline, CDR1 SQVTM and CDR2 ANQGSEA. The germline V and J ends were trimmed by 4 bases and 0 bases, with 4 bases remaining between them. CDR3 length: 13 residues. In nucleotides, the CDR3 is TGCAGCGTTGTGCACTCTGGGGCCAACGTCCTGACTTTC. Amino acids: CSVVHSGANVLTF.

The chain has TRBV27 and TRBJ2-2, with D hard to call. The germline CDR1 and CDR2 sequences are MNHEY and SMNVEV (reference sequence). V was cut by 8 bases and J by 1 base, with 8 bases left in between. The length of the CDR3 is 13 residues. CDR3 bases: TGTGCCAGCCACTTTAGGAACACCGGGGAGCTGTTTTTT. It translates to CASHFRNTGELFF.

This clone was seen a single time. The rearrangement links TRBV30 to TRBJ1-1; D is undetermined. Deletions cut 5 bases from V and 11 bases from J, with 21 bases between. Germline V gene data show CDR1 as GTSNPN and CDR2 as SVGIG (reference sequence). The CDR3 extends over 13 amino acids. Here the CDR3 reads CAWGRQVRGIAFF. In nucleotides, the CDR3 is TGTGCCTGGGGGAGGCAGGTTCGAGGTATCGCTTTCTTT.

CDR3 in amino acids: CSGRQGASGNTIYF. The CDR3 DNA follows: TGCAGCGGACGACAGGGGGCCTCTGGAAACACCATATATTTT. The V and J genes are TRBV29-1 and TRBJ1-3; the match to TRBD1 covers 10 bases. This CDR3 has 14 residues. The germline V gene encodes CDR1 SQVTM and CDR2 ANQGSEA. The J segment lost 0 bases and the V segment lost 7 bases, leaving 3 bases of the junction unmatched.

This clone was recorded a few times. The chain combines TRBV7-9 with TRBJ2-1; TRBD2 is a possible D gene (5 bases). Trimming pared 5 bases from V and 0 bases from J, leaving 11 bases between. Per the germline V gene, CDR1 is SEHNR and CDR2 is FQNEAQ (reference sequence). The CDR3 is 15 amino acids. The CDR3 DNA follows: TGTGCCAGCAGCCTCGGACTGAGCTCCTACAATGAGCAGTTCTTC. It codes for CASSLGLSSYNEQFF.

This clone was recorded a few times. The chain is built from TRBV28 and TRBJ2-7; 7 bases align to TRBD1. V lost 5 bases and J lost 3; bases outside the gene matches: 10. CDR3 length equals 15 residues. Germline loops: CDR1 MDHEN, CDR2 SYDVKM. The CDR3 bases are TGTGCCAGCAGTCTCCGTGACAGGGAAAACTACGAGCAGTACTTC. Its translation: CASSLRDRENYEQYF.

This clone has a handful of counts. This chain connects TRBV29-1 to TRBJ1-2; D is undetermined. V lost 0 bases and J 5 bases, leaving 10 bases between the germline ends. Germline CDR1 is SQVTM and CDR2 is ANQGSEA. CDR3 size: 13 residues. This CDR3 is CSVEDLGEYGYTF. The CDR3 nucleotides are TGCAGCGTTGAAGATCTAGGCGAGTATGGCTACACCTTC. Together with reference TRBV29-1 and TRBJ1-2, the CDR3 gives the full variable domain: SAVISQKPSRDICQRGTSLTIQCQVDSQVTMMFWYRQQPGQSLTLIATANQGSEATYESGFVIDKFPISRPNLTFSTLTVSNMSPEDSSIYLCSVEDLGEYGYTFGSGTRLTVV.

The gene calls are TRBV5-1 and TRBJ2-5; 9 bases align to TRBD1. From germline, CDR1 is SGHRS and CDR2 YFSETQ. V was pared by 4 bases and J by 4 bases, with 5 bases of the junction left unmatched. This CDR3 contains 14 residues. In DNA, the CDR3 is TGCGCCAGCAGCACCGGGACAGGGAGAGAGACCCAGTACTTC. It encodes CASSTGTGRETQYF.

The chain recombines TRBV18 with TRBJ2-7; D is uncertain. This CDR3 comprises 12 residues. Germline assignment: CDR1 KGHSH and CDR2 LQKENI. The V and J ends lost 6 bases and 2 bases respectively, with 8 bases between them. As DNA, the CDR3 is TGTGCCAGCTCCGATCAGGCCTACGAGCAGTACTTC. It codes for CASSDQAYEQYF.